This T cell receptor beta chain was recovered during a study of control samples from healthy donors and cancer patients. This CDR3 spans 15 amino acids. CDR1 and CDR2 from the germline V gene are LNHDA and SQIVND (reference sequence). Germline trimming cut 6 bases from V and 7 bases from J; bases unmatched to any gene: 14. The method was immunoSEQ multiplex PCR; TCRdb's version includes in-frame clones alone and lacks a portion of them. Here the sample spans around 92,000 clones, around 82% being singletons. This receptor was identified in a man between 60 and 75 years old in good health. Sequencing was performed on blood. The chain is built from TRBV19 and TRBJ2-7, with 8 bases identical to TRBD1. The CDR3 DNA reads as TGTGCCAGTAGCATTTCGGGACAGGTTTACGGTGAGCAGTACTTC. Residues: CASSISGQVYGEQYF.